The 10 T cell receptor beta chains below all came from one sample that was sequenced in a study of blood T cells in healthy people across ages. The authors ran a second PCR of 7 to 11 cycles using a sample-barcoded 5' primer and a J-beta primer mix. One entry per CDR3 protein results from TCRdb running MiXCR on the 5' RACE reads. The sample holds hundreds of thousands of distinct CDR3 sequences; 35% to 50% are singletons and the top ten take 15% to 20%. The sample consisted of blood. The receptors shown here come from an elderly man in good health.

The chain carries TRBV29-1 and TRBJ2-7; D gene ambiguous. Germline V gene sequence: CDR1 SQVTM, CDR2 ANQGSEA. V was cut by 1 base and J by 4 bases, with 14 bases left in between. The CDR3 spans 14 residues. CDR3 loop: CSVEAGGSRYEQYF. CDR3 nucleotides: TGCAGCGTTGAAGCGGGCGGAAGCAGGTACGAGCAGTACTTC.

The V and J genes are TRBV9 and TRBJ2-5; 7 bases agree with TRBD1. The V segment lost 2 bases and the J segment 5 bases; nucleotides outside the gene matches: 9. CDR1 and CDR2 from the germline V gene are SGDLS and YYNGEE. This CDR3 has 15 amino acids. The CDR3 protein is CASSVRQGVLETQYF. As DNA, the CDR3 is TGTGCCAGCAGCGTCAGACAGGGAGTATTGGAGACCCAGTACTTC. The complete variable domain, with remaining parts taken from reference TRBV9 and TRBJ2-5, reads DSGVTQTPKHLITATGQRVTLRCSPRSGDLSVYWYQQSLDQGLQFLIQYYNGEERAKGNILERFSAQQFPDLHSELNLSSLELGDSALYFCASSVRQGVLETQYFGPGTRLLVL.

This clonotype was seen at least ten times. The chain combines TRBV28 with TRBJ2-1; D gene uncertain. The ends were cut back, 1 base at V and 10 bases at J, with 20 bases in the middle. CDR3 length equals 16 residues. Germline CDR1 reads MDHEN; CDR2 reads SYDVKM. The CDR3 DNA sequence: TGTGCCAGCAGTTTATTGGGTGGGGTCTCGGGTCGCGAGCAGTTCTTC. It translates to CASSLLGGVSGREQFF.

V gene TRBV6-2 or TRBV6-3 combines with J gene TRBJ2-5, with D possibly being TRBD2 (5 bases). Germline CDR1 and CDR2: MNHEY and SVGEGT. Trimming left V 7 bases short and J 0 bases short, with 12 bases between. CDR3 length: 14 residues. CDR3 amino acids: CASTDEGDQETQYF. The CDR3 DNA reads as TGTGCCAGCACCGATGAGGGAGACCAAGAGACCCAGTACTTC.

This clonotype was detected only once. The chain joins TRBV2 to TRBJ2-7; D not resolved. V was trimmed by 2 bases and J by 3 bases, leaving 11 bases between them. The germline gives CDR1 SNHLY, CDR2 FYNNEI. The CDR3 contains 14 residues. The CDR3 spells CASSERLRGYEQYF. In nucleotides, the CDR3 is TGTGCCAGCAGTGAAAGGTTGCGTGGCTACGAGCAGTACTTC.

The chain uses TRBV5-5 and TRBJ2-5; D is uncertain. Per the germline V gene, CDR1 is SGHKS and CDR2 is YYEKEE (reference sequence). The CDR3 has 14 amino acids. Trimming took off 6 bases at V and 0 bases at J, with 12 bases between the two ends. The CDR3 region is CASTKDIYQETQYF. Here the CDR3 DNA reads TGTGCCAGCACCAAAGACATTTACCAAGAGACCCAGTACTTC. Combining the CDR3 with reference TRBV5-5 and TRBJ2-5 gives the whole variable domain DAGVTQSPTHLIKTRGQQVTLRCSPISGHKSVSWYQQVLGQGPQFIFQYYEKEERGRGNFPDRFSARQFPNYSSELNVNALLLGDSALYLCASTKDIYQETQYFGPGTRLLVL.

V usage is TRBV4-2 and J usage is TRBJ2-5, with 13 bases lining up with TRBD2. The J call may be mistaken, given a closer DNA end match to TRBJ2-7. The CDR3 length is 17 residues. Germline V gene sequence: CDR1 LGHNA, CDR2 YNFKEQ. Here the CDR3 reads CASSQGATSGRAHEQYF. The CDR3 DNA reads TGTGCCAGCAGCCAAGGCGCCACTAGCGGGAGGGCCCACGAGCAGTACTTC.

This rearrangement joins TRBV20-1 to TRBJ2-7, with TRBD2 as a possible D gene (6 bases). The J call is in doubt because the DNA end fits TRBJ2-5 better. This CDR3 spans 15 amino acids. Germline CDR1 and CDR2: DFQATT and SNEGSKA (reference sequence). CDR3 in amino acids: CSARDPEGSGETQYF. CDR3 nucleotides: TGCAGTGCTAGAGATCCGGAGGGTTCGGGCGAGACCCAGTACTTC.

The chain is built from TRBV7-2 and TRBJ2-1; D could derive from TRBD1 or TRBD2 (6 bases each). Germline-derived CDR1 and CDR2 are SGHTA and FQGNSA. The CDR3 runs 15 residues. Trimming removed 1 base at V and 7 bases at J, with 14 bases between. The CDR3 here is CASSLEVGGRNEQFF. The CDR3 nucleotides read TGTGCCAGCAGCTTAGAGGTAGGGGGGAGGAATGAGCAGTTCTTC.

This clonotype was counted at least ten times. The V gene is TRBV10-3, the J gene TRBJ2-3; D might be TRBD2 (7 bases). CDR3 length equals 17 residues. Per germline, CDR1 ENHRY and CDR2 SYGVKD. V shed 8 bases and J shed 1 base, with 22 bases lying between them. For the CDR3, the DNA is TGTGCCATCCGAGGGCTAGCGGAGAGGGGGGGCACAGATACGCAGTATTTT. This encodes CAIRGLAERGGTDTQYF.